Described below is a single T cell receptor beta chain sequence and its context. What it binds is not known. The data belong to a study of post-analysis software for immune sequencing data. Study background: Relapsing-remitting, secondary progressive and progressive-relapsing forms made up the multiple sclerosis disease courses. General study points: Patients with multiple sclerosis recorded significantly lower normalized Chao1 diversity than controls, the study found. Among roughly five TRBV segments more frequent in patients than controls were TRBV5-6, TRBV5-1 and TRBV20-1.

The CDR3 loop spans 14 amino acids. Trimming removed 1 base from V and 7 bases from J, with 11 bases in between. Germline V gene lookup returns CDR1 DFQATT and CDR2 SNEGSKA (reference sequence). Incorporated into the TCR beta cDNA libraries were unique molecular identifiers, which served to reduce PCR and sequencing biases. TCRdb called the PCR reads again in MiXCR, with one record for every CDR3 protein. Counted here are about 260,000 distinct CDR3 sequences, 35% to 45% occurring once; the ten biggest clones make up under 5%. The gene calls are TRBV20-1 and TRBJ1-6; TRBD1 is a possible D gene (5 bases). What was sequenced was blood. The receptor was isolated from a girl aged 10-17 years with multiple sclerosis. DNA for the CDR3: TGCAGTGCTAGAGGGGACGTTTTAAATTCACCCCTCCACTTT. Protein: CSARGDVLNSPLHF.